The rows below give T cell receptor beta chains drawn from one sample of a study of blood T cells in healthy people across ages. Using its own MiXCR run on the 5' RACE reads, TCRdb lists one record per CDR3 protein. The sample carries more than 800,000 distinct CDR3 sequences, 45% recorded once. The source material was blood. Every receptor here comes from a woman aged 60-70 years in good health. Each CDR3 is given with its conserved first and last residue. The order of the fields is J gene, clone size, V gene, CDR3 length, D gene, CDR3 protein, CDR3 DNA. The D gene is left open where the match is weak. Expanded clones get a size class; other rows say once, few or many, or leave the size out.

j_call: TRBJ2-4; clone_size: many; v_call: TRBV29-1; cdr3_length: 15; d_call: TRBD1; cdr3_aa: CSVEDRKDRENIQYF; cdr3_nt: TGCAGCGTTGAAGATCGGAAGGACAGGGAAAACATTCAGTACTTC
j_call: TRBJ2-7; clone_size: -; v_call: TRBV3-1; cdr3_length: 15; d_call: TRBD2; cdr3_aa: CASSQTSGAIYEQYF; cdr3_nt: TGTGCCAGCAGCCAGACTAGCGGAGCTATATACGAGCAGTACTTC
j_call: TRBJ2-7; clone_size: -; v_call: TRBV11-1; cdr3_length: 15; d_call: -; cdr3_aa: CVSSLSGSSYNEQYF; cdr3_nt: TGTGTCAGCAGCCTTAGCGGAAGCTCCTACAATGAGCAGTACTTC
j_call: TRBJ1-1; clone_size: few; v_call: TRBV30; cdr3_length: 13; d_call: -; cdr3_aa: CAWSVSVSTEAFF; cdr3_nt: TGTGCCTGGAGTGTTAGCGTCTCCACTGAAGCTTTCTTT
j_call: TRBJ2-5; clone_size: -; v_call: TRBV20-1; cdr3_length: 14; d_call: TRBD1; cdr3_aa: CSARRPGGRETQYF; cdr3_nt: TGCAGTGCTAGAAGGCCAGGGGGCAGGGAGACCCAGTACTTC
j_call: TRBJ2-1; clone_size: -; v_call: TRBV7-8; cdr3_length: 16; d_call: TRBD2; cdr3_aa: CASSSGLALKGDEQFF; cdr3_nt: TGTGCCAGCAGCTCGGGACTAGCTCTTAAAGGCGATGAGCAGTTCTTC
j_call: TRBJ1-2; clone_size: few; v_call: TRBV27; cdr3_length: 15; d_call: -; cdr3_aa: CASSEVGGGYYGYTF; cdr3_nt: TGTGCCAGCTCCGAGGTGGGAGGGGGGTACTATGGCTACACCTTC
j_call: TRBJ2-6; clone_size: -; v_call: TRBV6-2/TRBV6-3; cdr3_length: 16; d_call: -; cdr3_aa: CASSDPGASGANVLTF; cdr3_nt: TGTGCCAGCAGCGACCCGGGGGCTTCAGGGGCCAACGTCCTGACTTTC
j_call: TRBJ2-1; clone_size: few; v_call: TRBV5-1; cdr3_length: 18; d_call: TRBD2; cdr3_aa: CASSLAAGSSGSSNEQFF; cdr3_nt: TGCGCCAGCAGCTTGGCGGCCGGGAGTAGCGGGAGTTCCAATGAGCAGTTCTTC
j_call: TRBJ2-1; clone_size: -; v_call: TRBV28; cdr3_length: 15; d_call: TRBD2; cdr3_aa: CASTPGLAGGDEQFF; cdr3_nt: TGTGCCAGCACCCCGGGACTAGCGGGAGGGGATGAGCAGTTCTTC
j_call: TRBJ2-3; clone_size: few; v_call: TRBV20-1; cdr3_length: 12; d_call: -; cdr3_aa: CSALWTADTQYF; cdr3_nt: TGCAGTGCTCTGTGGACAGCAGATACGCAGTATTTT
j_call: TRBJ2-7; clone_size: few; v_call: TRBV5-1; cdr3_length: 15; d_call: -; cdr3_aa: CASSLVGKGLYEQYF; cdr3_nt: TGCGCCAGCAGCTTGGTGGGGAAGGGTCTCTACGAGCAGTACTTC
j_call: TRBJ2-7; clone_size: -; v_call: TRBV7-6; cdr3_length: 13; d_call: TRBD1; cdr3_aa: CASRQGASYEQYF; cdr3_nt: TGTGCCAGCAGACAGGGGGCATCCTACGAGCAGTACTTC
j_call: TRBJ2-7; clone_size: -; v_call: TRBV14; cdr3_length: 13; d_call: -; cdr3_aa: CASSQVLGNEQYF; cdr3_nt: TGTGCCAGCAGCCAAGTATTAGGAAACGAGCAGTACTTC
j_call: TRBJ2-1; clone_size: few; v_call: TRBV7-2; cdr3_length: 16; d_call: TRBD2; cdr3_aa: CASSLTGTSGSPEQFF; cdr3_nt: TGTGCCAGCAGCTTGACCGGGACTAGCGGGAGTCCTGAGCAGTTCTTC
j_call: TRBJ2-3; clone_size: -; v_call: TRBV20-1; cdr3_length: 14; d_call: -; cdr3_aa: CSASGGRSTGTQYF; cdr3_nt: TGCAGTGCTAGTGGGGGCAGATCCACAGGTACGCAGTATTTT
j_call: TRBJ2-5; clone_size: -; v_call: TRBV7-8; cdr3_length: 12; d_call: -; cdr3_aa: CASSSRWGGQYF; cdr3_nt: TGTGCCAGCAGCTCCCGTTGGGGTGGGCAGTACTTC
j_call: TRBJ1-2; clone_size: few; v_call: TRBV20-1; cdr3_length: 13; d_call: -; cdr3_aa: CSADNQGWGGYTF; cdr3_nt: TGCAGTGCTGACAATCAGGGGTGGGGTGGCTACACCTTC
j_call: TRBJ1-6; clone_size: -; v_call: TRBV20-1; cdr3_length: 15; d_call: -; cdr3_aa: CSARDDQGGRSPLHF; cdr3_nt: TGCAGTGCTAGAGATGACCAGGGAGGACGATCACCCCTCCACTTT
j_call: TRBJ2-7; clone_size: many; v_call: TRBV28; cdr3_length: 11; d_call: -; cdr3_aa: CASSTREEQYF; cdr3_nt: TGTGCCAGCAGCACTCGTGAAGAGCAGTACTTC
j_call: TRBJ2-3; clone_size: -; v_call: TRBV27; cdr3_length: 18; d_call: -; cdr3_aa: CASSSRLVRRRDTDTQYF; cdr3_nt: TGTGCCAGCAGTTCAAGACTAGTTCGGCGTCGGGACACAGATACGCAGTATTTT
j_call: TRBJ2-5; clone_size: -; v_call: TRBV6-5; cdr3_length: 15; d_call: TRBD2; cdr3_aa: CASSLRLAGGGTQYF; cdr3_nt: TGTGCCAGCAGTTTGCGGCTAGCGGGCGGGGGGACCCAGTACTTC
j_call: TRBJ2-1; clone_size: -; v_call: TRBV27; cdr3_length: 15; d_call: TRBD1; cdr3_aa: CASSPTGGPYNEQFF; cdr3_nt: TGTGCCAGCAGTCCTACAGGGGGCCCCTACAATGAGCAGTTCTTC
j_call: TRBJ2-7; clone_size: -; v_call: TRBV28; cdr3_length: 14; d_call: -; cdr3_aa: CASNPGPSSYEQYF; cdr3_nt: TGTGCCAGCAACCCCGGGCCTAGCTCCTACGAGCAGTACTTC
j_call: TRBJ2-7; clone_size: -; v_call: TRBV4-1; cdr3_length: 14; d_call: TRBD2; cdr3_aa: CASSQLSGRDEQYF; cdr3_nt: TGCGCCAGCAGCCAACTCAGCGGGAGGGACGAGCAGTACTTC
j_call: TRBJ2-4; clone_size: few; v_call: TRBV6-6; cdr3_length: 14; d_call: TRBD2; cdr3_aa: CASVAGGAKNIQYF; cdr3_nt: TGTGCCAGCGTGGCGGGAGGGGCCAAAAACATTCAGTACTTC
j_call: TRBJ1-2; clone_size: -; v_call: TRBV30; cdr3_length: 14; d_call: -; cdr3_aa: CAWTDRGVVRGYTF; cdr3_nt: TGTGCCTGGACGGATCGTGGGGTGGTTCGGGGCTACACCTTC
j_call: TRBJ2-3; clone_size: many; v_call: TRBV10-3; cdr3_length: 15; d_call: TRBD2; cdr3_aa: CAISQTSGNTDTQYF; cdr3_nt: TGTGCCATCAGCCAGACTAGCGGGAACACAGATACGCAGTATTTT
j_call: TRBJ2-7; clone_size: -; v_call: TRBV20-1; cdr3_length: 15; d_call: TRBD2; cdr3_aa: CSARGRREHSYEQYF; cdr3_nt: TGCAGTGCTAGGGGTCGGCGGGAGCACTCCTACGAGCAGTACTTC
j_call: TRBJ1-4; clone_size: few; v_call: TRBV9; cdr3_length: 14; d_call: -; cdr3_aa: CASSPGGTNEKLFF; cdr3_nt: TGTGCCAGCAGCCCGGGGGGAACTAATGAAAAACTGTTTTTT
j_call: TRBJ1-5; clone_size: -; v_call: TRBV27; cdr3_length: 14; d_call: -; cdr3_aa: CASSHGQNNQPQHF; cdr3_nt: TGTGCCAGCAGTCACGGACAGAACAATCAGCCCCAGCATTTT
j_call: TRBJ2-3; clone_size: -; v_call: TRBV2; cdr3_length: 15; d_call: TRBD2; cdr3_aa: CASRWTSVSTDTQYF; cdr3_nt: TGTGCCAGCCGTTGGACTAGCGTTAGCACAGATACGCAGTATTTT
j_call: TRBJ1-2; clone_size: few; v_call: TRBV10-3; cdr3_length: 12; d_call: -; cdr3_aa: CAISEGPVGYTF; cdr3_nt: TGTGCCATCAGTGAGGGCCCGGTTGGCTACACCTTC
j_call: TRBJ2-3; clone_size: -; v_call: TRBV25-1; cdr3_length: 18; d_call: TRBD1; cdr3_aa: CASSERPSQGRLFYTQYF; cdr3_nt: TGTGCCAGCAGTGAAAGACCCTCACAGGGGCGACTTTTTTATACGCAGTATTTT
j_call: TRBJ2-3; clone_size: -; v_call: TRBV11-2; cdr3_length: 13; d_call: -; cdr3_aa: CASSPRAMDTQYF; cdr3_nt: TGTGCCAGCAGCCCCCGGGCGATGGATACGCAGTATTTT
j_call: TRBJ2-7; clone_size: -; v_call: TRBV3-1; cdr3_length: 14; d_call: TRBD2; cdr3_aa: CASSPASGRYEQYF; cdr3_nt: TGTGCCAGCAGCCCTGCTAGCGGGCGGTACGAGCAGTACTTC
j_call: TRBJ2-7; clone_size: -; v_call: TRBV13; cdr3_length: 16; d_call: -; cdr3_aa: CAGSLERRGNSYEQYF; cdr3_nt: TGTGCCGGCAGCTTAGAGCGCCGAGGCAACTCCTACGAGCAGTACTTC
j_call: TRBJ2-5; clone_size: -; v_call: TRBV20-1; cdr3_length: 14; d_call: -; cdr3_aa: CSARGGRFQETQYF; cdr3_nt: TGCAGTGCTAGAGGGGGGCGTTTCCAAGAGACCCAGTACTTC
j_call: TRBJ2-7; clone_size: -; v_call: TRBV27; cdr3_length: 14; d_call: -; cdr3_aa: CASSLLGLHYEQYF; cdr3_nt: TGCGCCAGCAGTTTATTAGGACTGCACTACGAGCAGTACTTC
j_call: TRBJ2-1; clone_size: few; v_call: TRBV29-1; cdr3_length: 16; d_call: TRBD2; cdr3_aa: CSVEVGTSGEYNEQFF; cdr3_nt: TGCAGCGTTGAAGTTGGGACTAGCGGGGAGTACAATGAGCAGTTCTTC
j_call: TRBJ2-7; clone_size: -; v_call: TRBV20-1; cdr3_length: 13; d_call: -; cdr3_aa: CSAPDESSYEQYF; cdr3_nt: TGCAGTGCCCCGGACGAGAGCTCCTACGAGCAGTACTTC
j_call: TRBJ2-7; clone_size: -; v_call: TRBV12-3/TRBV12-4; cdr3_length: 17; d_call: TRBD2; cdr3_aa: CASSLGGLAEVFYEQYF; cdr3_nt: TGTGCCAGCAGTTTAGGGGGACTAGCGGAGGTCTTTTACGAGCAGTACTTC
j_call: TRBJ1-5; clone_size: -; v_call: TRBV20-1; cdr3_length: 16; d_call: -; cdr3_aa: CSARDPTGTSNQPQHF; cdr3_nt: TGCAGTGCTAGAGATCCAACCGGGACGAGCAATCAGCCCCAGCATTTT
j_call: TRBJ2-7; clone_size: -; v_call: TRBV9; cdr3_length: 13; d_call: -; cdr3_aa: CASSRGSGYEQYF; cdr3_nt: TGTGCCAGCAGCAGGGGATCGGGCTACGAGCAGTACTTC